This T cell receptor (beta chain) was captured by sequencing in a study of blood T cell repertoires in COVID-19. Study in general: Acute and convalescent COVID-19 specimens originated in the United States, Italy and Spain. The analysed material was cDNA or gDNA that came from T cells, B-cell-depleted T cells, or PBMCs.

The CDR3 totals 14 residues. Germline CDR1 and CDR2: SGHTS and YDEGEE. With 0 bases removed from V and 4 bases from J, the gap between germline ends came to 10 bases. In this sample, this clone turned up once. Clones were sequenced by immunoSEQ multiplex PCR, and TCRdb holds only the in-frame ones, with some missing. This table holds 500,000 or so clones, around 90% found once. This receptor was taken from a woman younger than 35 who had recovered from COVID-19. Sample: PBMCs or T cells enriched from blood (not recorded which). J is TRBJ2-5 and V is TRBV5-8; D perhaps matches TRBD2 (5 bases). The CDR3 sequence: CASSLEWAGETQYF. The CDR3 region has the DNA TGTGCCAGCAGCTTGGAGTGGGCGGGAGAGACCCAGTACTTC.